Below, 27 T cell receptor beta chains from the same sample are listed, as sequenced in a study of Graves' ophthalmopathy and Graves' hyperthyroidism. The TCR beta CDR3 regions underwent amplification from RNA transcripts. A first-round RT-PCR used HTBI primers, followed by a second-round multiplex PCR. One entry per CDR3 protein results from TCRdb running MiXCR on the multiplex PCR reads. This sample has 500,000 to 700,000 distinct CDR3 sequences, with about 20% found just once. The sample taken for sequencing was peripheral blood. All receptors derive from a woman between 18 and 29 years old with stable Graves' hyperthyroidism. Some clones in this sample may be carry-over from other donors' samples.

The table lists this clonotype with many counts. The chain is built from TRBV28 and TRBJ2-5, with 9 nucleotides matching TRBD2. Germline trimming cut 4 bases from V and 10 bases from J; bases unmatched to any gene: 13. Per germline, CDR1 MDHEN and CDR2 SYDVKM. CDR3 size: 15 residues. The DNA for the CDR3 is TGTGCCAGCAGTTGGGGCGGGGGGGCTCATATGGGCCAGTACTTC. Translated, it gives CASSWGGGAHMGQYF.

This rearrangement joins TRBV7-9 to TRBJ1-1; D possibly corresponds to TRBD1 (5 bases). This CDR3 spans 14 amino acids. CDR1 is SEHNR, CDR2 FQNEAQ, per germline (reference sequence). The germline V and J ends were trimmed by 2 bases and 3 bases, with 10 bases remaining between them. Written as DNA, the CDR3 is TGTGCCAGCAGCTTATTAGGGGTTGACACTGAAGCTTTCTTT. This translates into CASSLLGVDTEAFF.

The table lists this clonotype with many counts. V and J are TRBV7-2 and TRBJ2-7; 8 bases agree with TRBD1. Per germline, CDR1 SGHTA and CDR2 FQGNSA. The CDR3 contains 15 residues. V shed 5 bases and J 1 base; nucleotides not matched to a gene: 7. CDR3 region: CASSEPGQASYEQYF. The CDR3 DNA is TGTGCCAGCAGCGAACCGGGACAGGCTTCCTACGAGCAGTACTTC.

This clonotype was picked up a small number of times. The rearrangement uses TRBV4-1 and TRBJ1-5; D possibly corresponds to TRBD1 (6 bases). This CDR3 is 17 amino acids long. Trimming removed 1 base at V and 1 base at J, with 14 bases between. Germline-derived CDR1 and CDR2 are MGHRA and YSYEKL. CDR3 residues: CASSQVYGGGSNQPQHF. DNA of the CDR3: TGCGCCAGCAGCCAAGTTTATGGAGGGGGGAGCAATCAGCCCCAGCATTTT.

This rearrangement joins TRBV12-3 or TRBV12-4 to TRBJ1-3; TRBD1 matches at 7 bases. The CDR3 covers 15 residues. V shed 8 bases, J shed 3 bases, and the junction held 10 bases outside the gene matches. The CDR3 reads CASDDRGGYGNTIYF. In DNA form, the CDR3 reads TGTGCCAGCGATGATCGAGGGGGCTATGGAAACACCATATATTTT.

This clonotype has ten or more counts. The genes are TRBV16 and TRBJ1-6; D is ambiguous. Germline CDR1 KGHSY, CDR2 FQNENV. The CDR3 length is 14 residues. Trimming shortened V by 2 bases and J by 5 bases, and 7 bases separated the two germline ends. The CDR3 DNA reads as TGTGCCAGCAGCCAAACGGGTGATAATTCACCCCTCCACTTT. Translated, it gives CASSQTGDNSPLHF. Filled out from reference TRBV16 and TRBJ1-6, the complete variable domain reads GEEVAQTPKHLVRGEGQKAKLYCAPIKGHSYVFWYQQVLKNEFKFLISFQNENVFDETGMPKERFSAKCLPNSPCSLEIQATKLEDSAVYFCASSQTGDNSPLHFGNGTRLTVT.

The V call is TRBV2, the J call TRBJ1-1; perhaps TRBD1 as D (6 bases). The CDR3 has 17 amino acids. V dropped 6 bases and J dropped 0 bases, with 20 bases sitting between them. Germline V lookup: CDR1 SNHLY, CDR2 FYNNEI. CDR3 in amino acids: CASRLGGLRRVNTEAFF. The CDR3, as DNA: TGTGCCAGCAGACTGGGGGGGCTAAGAAGAGTGAACACTGAAGCTTTCTTT.

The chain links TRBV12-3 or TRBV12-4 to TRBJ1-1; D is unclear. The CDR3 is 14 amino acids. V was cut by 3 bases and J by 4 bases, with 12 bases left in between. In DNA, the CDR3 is TGTGCCAGCAGTTTTGTCACCCAGAGCACTGAAGCTTTCTTT. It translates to CASSFVTQSTEAFF.

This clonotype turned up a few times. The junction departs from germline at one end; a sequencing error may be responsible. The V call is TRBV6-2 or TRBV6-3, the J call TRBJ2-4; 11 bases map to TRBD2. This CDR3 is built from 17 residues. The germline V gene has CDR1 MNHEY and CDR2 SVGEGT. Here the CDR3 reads CASSTGTSGIGKNIKYF. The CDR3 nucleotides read TGTGCCAGCAGCACCGGGACTAGCGGCATTGGCAAAAACATTAAGTACTTC.

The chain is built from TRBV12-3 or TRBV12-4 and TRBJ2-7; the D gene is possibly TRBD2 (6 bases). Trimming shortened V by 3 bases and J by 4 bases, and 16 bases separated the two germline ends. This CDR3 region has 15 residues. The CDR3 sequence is CASSFSAGLRYEQYF. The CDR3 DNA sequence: TGTGCCAGCAGTTTCAGTGCGGGGCTGAGGTACGAGCAGTACTTC.

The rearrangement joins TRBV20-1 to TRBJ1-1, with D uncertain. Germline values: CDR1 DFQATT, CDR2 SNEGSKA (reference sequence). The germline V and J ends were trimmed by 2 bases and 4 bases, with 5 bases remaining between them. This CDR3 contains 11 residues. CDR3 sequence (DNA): TGCAGTGCTAGAAGGTCCACTGAAGCTTTCTTT. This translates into CSARRSTEAFF.

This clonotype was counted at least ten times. The CDR3 here is CASSLRLNSPLHF. CDR3 nucleotide sequence: TGCGCCAGCAGCCTCCGACTTAATTCACCCCTCCACTTT. The chain is built from TRBV4-1 and TRBJ1-6; D remains ambiguous. The V end was cut by 4 bases, the J end by 6 bases, with 7 bases between. CDR1 and CDR2 (germline): MGHRA, YSYEKL. This CDR3 has 13 residues.

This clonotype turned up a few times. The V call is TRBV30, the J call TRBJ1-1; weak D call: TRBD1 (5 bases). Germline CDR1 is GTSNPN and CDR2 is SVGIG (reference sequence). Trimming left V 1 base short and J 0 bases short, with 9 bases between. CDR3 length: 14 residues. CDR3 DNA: TGTGCCTGGAGTGAAGACAGCCTGAACACTGAAGCTTTCTTT. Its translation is CAWSEDSLNTEAFF. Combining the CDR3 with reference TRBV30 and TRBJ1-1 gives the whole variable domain SQTIHQWPATLVQPVGSPLSLECTVEGTSNPNLYWYRQAAGRGLQLLFYSVGIGQISSEVPQNLSASRPQDRQFILSSKKLLLSDSGFYLCAWSEDSLNTEAFFGQGTRLTVV.

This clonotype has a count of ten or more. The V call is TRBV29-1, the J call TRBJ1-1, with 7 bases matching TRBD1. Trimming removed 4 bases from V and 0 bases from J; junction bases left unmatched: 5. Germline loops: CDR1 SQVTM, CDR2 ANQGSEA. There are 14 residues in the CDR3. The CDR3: CSVGRDSLNTEAFF. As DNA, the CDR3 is TGCAGCGTTGGTCGGGACAGTTTGAACACTGAAGCTTTCTTT.

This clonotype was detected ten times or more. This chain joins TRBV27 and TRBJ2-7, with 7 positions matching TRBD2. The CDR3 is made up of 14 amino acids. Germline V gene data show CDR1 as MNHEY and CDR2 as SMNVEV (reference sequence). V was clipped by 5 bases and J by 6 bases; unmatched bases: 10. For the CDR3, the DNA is TGTGCCAGCAGTCTATGGACTAGTAAGGGCGAGCAGTACTTC. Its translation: CASSLWTSKGEQYF.

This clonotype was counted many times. The DNA of the CDR3 is TGTGCCAGCAGTTTCCCAGAACAGGGGAAGCACACTGAAGCTTTCTTT. The encoded protein is CASSFPEQGKHTEAFF. The chain links TRBV6-5 to TRBJ1-1; 7 nucleotides agree with TRBD1. The CDR3 extends over 16 amino acids. Germline loops: CDR1 MNHEY, CDR2 SVGAGI. V gave up 4 bases and J gave up 3 bases; unmatched junction bases: 11.

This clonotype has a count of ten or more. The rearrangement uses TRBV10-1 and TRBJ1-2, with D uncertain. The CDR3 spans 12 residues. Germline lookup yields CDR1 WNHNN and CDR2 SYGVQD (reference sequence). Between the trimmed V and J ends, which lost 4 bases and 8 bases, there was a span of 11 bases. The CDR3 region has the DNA TGCGCCAGCAGTGCGGGTCCGGACGGCTACACCTTC. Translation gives CASSAGPDGYTF.

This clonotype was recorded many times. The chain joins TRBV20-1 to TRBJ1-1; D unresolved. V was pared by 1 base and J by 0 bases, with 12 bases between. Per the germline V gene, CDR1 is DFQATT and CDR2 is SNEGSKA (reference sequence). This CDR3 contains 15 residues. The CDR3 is CSARVWTIMNTEAFF. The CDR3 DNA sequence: TGCAGTGCTAGAGTTTGGACCATAATGAACACTGAAGCTTTCTTT.

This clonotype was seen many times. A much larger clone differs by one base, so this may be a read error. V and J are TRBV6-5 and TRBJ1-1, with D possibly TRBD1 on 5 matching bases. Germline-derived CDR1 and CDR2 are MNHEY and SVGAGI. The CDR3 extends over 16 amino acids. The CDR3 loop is CASSYIRQPTNTETFF. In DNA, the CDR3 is TGTGCCAGCAGTTACATTCGACAGCCAACGAACACTGAAACTTTCTTT.

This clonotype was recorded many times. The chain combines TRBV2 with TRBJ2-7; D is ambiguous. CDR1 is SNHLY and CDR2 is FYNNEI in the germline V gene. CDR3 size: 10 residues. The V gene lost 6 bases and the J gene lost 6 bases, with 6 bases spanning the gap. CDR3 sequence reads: CASRPREQYF. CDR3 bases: TGTGCCAGCAGGCCCCGCGAGCAGTACTTC.

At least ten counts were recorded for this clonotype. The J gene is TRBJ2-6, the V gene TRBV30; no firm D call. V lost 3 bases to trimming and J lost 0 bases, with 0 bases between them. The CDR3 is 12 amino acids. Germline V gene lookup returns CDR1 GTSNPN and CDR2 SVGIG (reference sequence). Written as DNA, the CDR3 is TGTGCCTGGAGCTCTGGGGCCAACGTCCTGACTTTC. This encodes CAWSSGANVLTF.

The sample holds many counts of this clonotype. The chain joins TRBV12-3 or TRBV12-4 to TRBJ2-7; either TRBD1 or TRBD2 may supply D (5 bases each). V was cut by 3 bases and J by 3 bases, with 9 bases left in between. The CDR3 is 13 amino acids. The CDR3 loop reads CASSLGVSYEQYF. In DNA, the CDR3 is TGTGCCAGCAGTTTGGGGGTCAGCTACGAGCAGTACTTC.

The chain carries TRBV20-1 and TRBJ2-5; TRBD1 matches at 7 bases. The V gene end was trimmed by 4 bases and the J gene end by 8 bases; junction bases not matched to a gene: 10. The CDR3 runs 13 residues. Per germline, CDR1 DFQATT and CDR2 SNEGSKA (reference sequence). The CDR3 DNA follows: TGCAGTGCTAAAACAGGGGCTATGGATACCCAGTACTTC. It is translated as CSAKTGAMDTQYF.

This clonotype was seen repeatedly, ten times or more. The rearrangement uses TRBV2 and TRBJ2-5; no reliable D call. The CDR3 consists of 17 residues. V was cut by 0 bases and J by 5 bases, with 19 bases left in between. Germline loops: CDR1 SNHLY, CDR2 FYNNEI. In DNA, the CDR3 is TGTGCCAGCAGTGAAGCCAGCCCTGTCCAGGAGTGGGAGACCCAGTACTTC. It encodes CASSEASPVQEWETQYF.

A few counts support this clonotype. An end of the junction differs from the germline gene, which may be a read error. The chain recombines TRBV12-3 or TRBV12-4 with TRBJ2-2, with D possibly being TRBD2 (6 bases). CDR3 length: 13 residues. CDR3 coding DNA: TGTGCCAGCAGTTTATTAGGGGCCGGGGGGCTGTTTTTT. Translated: CASSLLGAGGLFF.

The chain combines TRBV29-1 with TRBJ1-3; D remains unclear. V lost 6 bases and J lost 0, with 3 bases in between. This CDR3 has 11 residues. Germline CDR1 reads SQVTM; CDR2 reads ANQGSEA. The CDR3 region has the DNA TGCAGCGTGACCTCTGGAAACACCATATATTTT. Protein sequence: CSVTSGNTIYF. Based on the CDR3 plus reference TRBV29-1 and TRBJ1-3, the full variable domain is SAVISQKPSRDICQRGTSLTIQCQVDSQVTMMFWYRQQPGQSLTLIATANQGSEATYESGFVIDKFPISRPNLTFSTLTVSNMSPEDSSIYLCSVTSGNTIYFGEGSWLTVV.

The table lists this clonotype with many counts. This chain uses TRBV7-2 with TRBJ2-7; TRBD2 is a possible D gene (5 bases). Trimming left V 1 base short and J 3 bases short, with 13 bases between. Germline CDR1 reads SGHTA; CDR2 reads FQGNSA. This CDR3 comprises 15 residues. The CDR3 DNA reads TGTGCCAGCAGCTTAGGGCCCGGGAAAGGCTACGAGCAGTACTTC. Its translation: CASSLGPGKGYEQYF.